The clone carrying this T cell receptor beta chain was observed a few times. This sample stems from a study of T cells after yellow fever vaccination. TCRdb reprocessed the 5' RACE reads via MiXCR and lists one record per CDR3 protein. Here the sample spans about 350,000 distinct CDR3 sequences, around 13% being singletons. The TCR was taken from a man between 18 and 35 years old who received the YFV17D yellow fever vaccine. The sequences come from CD4+ T cells sorted from PBMCs, collected 15 days after the yellow fever booster vaccination.

The CDR3 loop reads CASSQEGGGHGYTF. The DNA for the CDR3 is TGTGCCAGCAGCCAAGAGGGGGGAGGTCACGGCTACACCTTC. The chain recombines TRBV3-1 with TRBJ1-2, with D possibly TRBD1 on 5 matching bases. The CDR3 consists of 14 residues. Germline loops: CDR1 LGHDT, CDR2 YNNKEL (reference sequence). V lost 0 bases and J lost 8, with 13 bases in between.